Listed below are T cell receptor beta chains from one sample, sequenced in a study of regulatory T cells in long-lasting Graves disease. One entry per CDR3 protein, called by TCRdb with MiXCR from the multiplex PCR reads. This repertoire shows approximately 440,000 distinct CDR3 sequences, about 20% found once; its top ten account for around 24%. Sample: peripheral blood mononuclear cells (PBMCs), taken when the disease was refractory, from a patient treated with antithyroid drugs. Receptors originate from a female donor with Graves disease. Both conserved end residues are part of each CDR3. The order of the fields is V gene, J gene, CDR3 protein.

>TRBV20-1|TRBJ2-7
CSAGGLLGTSGYEQYF
>TRBV7-9|TRBJ2-5
CASSHTEGTQYF
>TRBV5-8|TRBJ1-1
CASSRSWTEAFF
>TRBV6-1|TRBJ2-7
CASSEAHLKQAYEQYF
>TRBV12-3/TRBV12-4|TRBJ1-2
CASASSTIYGYTF
>TRBV5-5|TRBJ2-3
CASSFFISDTQYF
>TRBV3-1|TRBJ2-7
CASSQGTDEQYF
>TRBV7-2|TRBJ2-3
CASSPRAHVPDTQYF
>TRBV19|TRBJ1-1
CASSIGQGARTEAFF
>TRBV6-2/TRBV6-3|TRBJ2-7
CASSNWGTGRYEQYF
>TRBV7-8|TRBJ2-5
CASRHLEETQYF
>TRBV15|TRBJ1-5
CATSRDLGNQPQHF
>TRBV29-1|TRBJ1-1
CSVKGGWDRGNTEAFF
>TRBV5-1|TRBJ2-2
CASSGGLQSELELFF
>TRBV6-2/TRBV6-3|TRBJ1-5
CASSYVLAGGESNQPQHF
>TRBV7-8|TRBJ2-2
CASSLGGGGFKTGELFF
>TRBV28|TRBJ2-4
CASSDLSWRVDKNIQYF
>TRBV7-9|TRBJ2-7
CASSLAGEVPYEQYF
>TRBV20-1|TRBJ2-3
CSARLADTQYF
>TRBV12-5|TRBJ2-5
CASGLGRRDQETQYF
>TRBV5-6|TRBJ1-1
CASSLRGPEAFF
>TRBV7-2|TRBJ2-3
CASSLVGRTDTQYF
>TRBV3-1|TRBJ1-5
CASRAGNSNQPQHF
>TRBV29-1|TRBJ1-3
CSVATPGSGNTIYF
>TRBV10-3|TRBJ2-1
CASSSSRQERSYNEQFF
>TRBV20-1|TRBJ2-7
CSAGTTSGVSYEQYF
>TRBV2|TRBJ2-6
CASRFYTAVSGANVLTF
>TRBV29-1|TRBJ1-1
CSVEGTGGGAEAFF
>TRBV7-2|TRBJ1-2
CASSPFVRRDSRGYTF
>TRBV2|TRBJ2-1
CASINTWDEQFF
>TRBV7-9|TRBJ2-5
CASSLRAGGSGQETQYF
>TRBV7-2|TRBJ2-2
CASSLVPGELFF
>TRBV19|TRBJ1-1
CASSTRTGTANTEAFF
>TRBV2|TRBJ2-5
CASRVRGETQYF
>TRBV12-3/TRBV12-4|TRBJ2-7
CASSGQPGQREQYF
>TRBV28|TRBJ1-1
CASSRNRWLNTEAFF
>TRBV20-1|TRBJ2-5
CSARWPGLQETQYF
>TRBV10-3|TRBJ2-2
CAISEGQGYGELFF
>TRBV19|TRBJ1-4
CASSTPTRGTNEKLFF
>TRBV6-1|TRBJ2-7
CATRQGVLSYEQYF
>TRBV20-1|TRBJ2-7
CSVLAWESSYEQYF
>TRBV10-3|TRBJ2-7
CAIRGTSGEQYF
>TRBV6-1|TRBJ2-3
CASSEAQLKSTDTQYF
>TRBV28|TRBJ1-1
CASSPRGSEAFF
>TRBV20-1|TRBJ2-1
CSAEDSDSYNEQFF
>TRBV6-2/TRBV6-3|TRBJ1-5
CASSYSFGQGKSNQPQHF
>TRBV5-5|TRBJ1-2
CASSPMTGASYGYTF
>TRBV10-3|TRBJ2-5
CAISAGTSQETQYF
>TRBV20-1|TRBJ1-2
CSARVGGGYTF
>TRBV6-1|TRBJ2-7
CATTTLAYEQHF
>TRBV30|TRBJ1-5
CAWSGTYRRGNQPQHF
>TRBV6-1|TRBJ1-1
CASRKTQGANTEAFF
>TRBV24-1|TRBJ1-2
CATSDGTGGHYGYTF
>TRBV11-2|TRBJ2-7
CASSRTGVHEQYF